A single sample gave rise to the 2 T cell receptor beta chains below, sequenced in a study of blood T cell repertoires in COVID-19. The assay was immunoSEQ multiplex PCR, and TCRdb's table has in-frame clones only and misses some. The sample consists of around 80,000 clones, over 75% of them appearing once. The sequencing input was peripheral blood. The receptor set was obtained from a human donor in a cohort sampled during active COVID-19.

The CDR3 coding sequence is TGTGCCAGCAGCTTAGCGGGGGCCAACACAGATACGCAGTATTTT. This encodes CASSLAGANTDTQYF. The chain is built from TRBV7-9 and TRBJ2-3; D is possibly TRBD1 (6 bases). V was clipped by 0 bases and J by 2 bases, with 9 bases between them. CDR1 SEHNR and CDR2 FQNEAQ come from the germline V gene (reference sequence). The CDR3 totals 15 residues. The full variable domain, rest sourced from reference TRBV7-9 and TRBJ2-3, is DTGVSQNPRHKITKRGQNVTFRCDPISEHNRLYWYRQTLGQGPEFLTYFQNEAQLEKSRLLSDRFSAERPKGSFSTLEIQRTEQGDSAMYLCASSLAGANTDTQYFGPGTRLTVL.

V gene TRBV7-9 combines with J gene TRBJ1-2; D not certain. The CDR3 extends over 15 amino acids. Germline V gene lookup returns CDR1 SEHNR and CDR2 FQNEAQ (reference sequence). Trimming cost V 5 bases and J 4 bases, with 17 bases left between them. The CDR3 coding sequence is TGTGCCAGCAGCGAAGCCGGTAGCGGGTCCTATGGCTACACCTTC. Translating gives CASSEAGSGSYGYTF. Based on the CDR3 plus reference TRBV7-9 and TRBJ1-2, the full variable domain is DTGVSQNPRHKITKRGQNVTFRCDPISEHNRLYWYRQTLGQGPEFLTYFQNEAQLEKSRLLSDRFSAERPKGSFSTLEIQRTEQGDSAMYLCASSEAGSGSYGYTFGSGTRLTVV.